What follows are 12 T cell receptor beta chains derived from one specimen sequenced in a study of T-cell memory formation after mild COVID-19. TCRdb re-called the 5' RACE reads through MiXCR, storing one row per CDR3 protein. The sample has hundreds of thousands of distinct CDR3 sequences; 15% to 25% are singletons. Sequencing was carried out using PBMCs or a T cell subset sorted from them (not recorded which). These receptors came from an adult woman who had mild COVID-19 (a few samples of this study predate the infection). Cell type and time point are not known.

The J gene is TRBJ1-1, the V gene TRBV9; TRBD1 agrees at 7 bases. The V gene's germline CDR1 is SGDLS and CDR2 YYNGEE. The CDR3 has 14 residues. Trimming at V came to 6 bases and at J to 0 bases, leaving 5 bases not matched to a gene. The CDR3 loop is CASTPGQLNTEAFF. CDR3 bases: TGTGCCAGCACCCCGGGACAGTTGAACACTGAAGCTTTCTTT.

The chain carries TRBV20-1 and TRBJ1-6; the D gene is possibly TRBD1 (6 bases). CDR1 is DFQATT and CDR2 is SNEGSKA in the germline V gene (reference sequence). The CDR3 sequence is 13 residues long. The V gene lost 7 bases and the J gene lost 5 bases, with 12 bases spanning the gap. In DNA form, the CDR3 reads TGCAGTGTCAGGGGTCAGCATAATTCACCCCTCCACTTT. This sequence encodes CSVRGQHNSPLHF.

CDR3 residues: CASSLPGLAGHTDTQYF. The CDR3 nucleotides read TGTGCCAGCAGTTTACCCGGACTAGCGGGGCACACAGATACGCAGTATTTT. The chain has TRBV12-3 or TRBV12-4 and TRBJ2-3; 12 nucleotides line up with TRBD2. The CDR3 runs to 17 residues. V shed 2 bases, J shed 2 bases, and the junction held 5 bases outside the gene matches.

In its sample, this clonotype was seen a few times. The V call is TRBV9, the J call TRBJ2-7; 9 bases fit TRBD1. Losses at the gene ends were 5 bases for V and 5 bases for J; bases not matched to a gene: 8. Germline V gene lookup returns CDR1 SGDLS and CDR2 YYNGEE. The CDR3 has 14 residues. CDR3 sequence reads: CASSPQGAIHEQYF. The CDR3 nucleotides are TGTGCCAGCAGTCCACAGGGGGCTATACACGAGCAGTACTTC.

This clonotype has just a few counts. This chain links TRBV12-3 or TRBV12-4 with TRBJ2-7; maybe TRBD1 (6 bases). The CDR3 is 14 amino acids. Trimming pared 7 bases from V and 1 base from J, leaving 14 bases between. CDR3 DNA: TGTGCCAGCACCGGGGACACGGCGTCCTACGAGCAGTACTTC. Translated: CASTGDTASYEQYF.

The V gene is TRBV7-2, the J gene TRBJ1-5; D is possibly TRBD1 (5 bases). From germline, CDR1 is SGHTA and CDR2 FQGNSA. The CDR3 is 14 residues long. The V gene lost 1 base and the J gene lost 9 bases, with 13 bases spanning the gap. CDR3: CASSLEGSTMPQHF. In DNA, the CDR3 is TGTGCCAGCAGCTTAGAGGGGTCTACTATGCCCCAGCATTTT.

The chain uses TRBV7-9 and TRBJ2-1; TRBD2 aligns across 11 bases. V was pared by 5 bases and J by 7 bases, with 7 bases of the junction left unmatched. CDR3 length: 15 residues. Germline V gives CDR1 SEHNR, CDR2 FQNEAQ (reference sequence). CDR3 in DNA: TGTGCCAGCAGCCCCGTACTAGCGGGGGTGAATGAGCAGTTCTTC. Amino acid sequence: CASSPVLAGVNEQFF.

This rearrangement joins TRBV7-2 to TRBJ1-5; the D gene is possibly TRBD1 (6 bases). The CDR3 contains 14 residues. Germline-derived CDR1 and CDR2 are SGHTA and FQGNSA. The V end lost 5 bases, the J end lost 6 bases, and 14 bases lay between the germline ends. CDR3 nucleotides: TGTGCCAGCAGCGTCCAGGGGCCCAGTCAGCCCCAGCATTTT. This translates into CASSVQGPSQPQHF.

This clonotype was seen only a few times. The chain is built from TRBV19 and TRBJ1-5; D uncertain. Germline V gene lookup returns CDR1 LNHDA and CDR2 SQIVND (reference sequence). CDR3 size: 14 residues. The V end lost 1 base, the J end lost 0 bases, and 4 bases lay between the germline ends. The CDR3 is CASSIVNSNQPQHF. The CDR3 region has the DNA TGTGCCAGTAGTATAGTCAATAGCAATCAGCCCCAGCATTTT.

This clonotype was recorded once. The V call is TRBV12-3 or TRBV12-4, the J call TRBJ1-3, with D maybe TRBD1 (6 bases). V was cut by 5 bases and J by 0 bases, with 8 bases left in between. There are 14 residues in the CDR3. This CDR3 reads CASSRDTSGNTIYF. CDR3 DNA: TGTGCCAGCAGTAGGGACACCTCTGGAAACACCATATATTTT.

The chain links TRBV7-9 to TRBJ2-7; no clear D. Germline V gene data show CDR1 as SEHNR and CDR2 as FQNEAQ (reference sequence). Between the trimmed V and J ends, which lost 8 bases and 0 bases, there was a span of 5 bases. This CDR3 region has 11 residues. The CDR3 spells CASGPSYEQYF. Written as DNA, the CDR3 is TGTGCCAGCGGTCCCTCCTACGAGCAGTACTTC.

This clonotype was seen at least ten times. The J gene is TRBJ2-3, the V gene TRBV2; D not certain. CDR3 size: 13 residues. Trimming took 3 bases from V and 2 from J, leaving 6 bases between them. Per the germline V gene, CDR1 is SNHLY and CDR2 is FYNNEI. CDR3 sequence reads: CASSDRITDTQYF. The CDR3 region has the DNA TGTGCCAGCAGTGATAGAATCACAGATACGCAGTATTTT.